The present entry profiles one T cell receptor (beta chain) with its context. Its target is unknown. Germline lookup yields CDR1 LGHNT and CDR2 FRNRAP. Trimming took off 7 bases at V and 0 bases at J, with 12 bases between the two ends. This CDR3 contains 14 residues. The PCR used 60 Vbeta and 13 Jbeta primers. Assay used: immunoSEQ multiplex PCR; TCRdb lists only in-frame clones, some missing. The sample lists fewer than 200,000 clones; approximately 71% were seen once. This specimen belongs to a study of cytomegalovirus exposure and HLA in healthy donors. Study-level points and caveats: Cytomegalovirus status was reportedly diagnosed by the classifier with high sensitivity and specificity. It was only CMV serostatus that was available as immune exposure information. In vitro work confirmed that a few CMV-associated chains recognize CMV antigens. Exclusion as indistinguishable affected some V segments, including TRBV6-2 and TRBV6-3.

Sequencing used PBMCs. The TCR was taken from a girl aged 5 to 17 in good health and CMV-seronegative. This rearrangement joins TRBV12-5 to TRBJ1-1; D is unclear. As DNA, the CDR3 is TGTGCTAGTGCCCTCGGGGTCATGAACACTGAAGCTTTCTTT. This sequence encodes CASALGVMNTEAFF.